This T cell receptor beta chain was captured by sequencing in a study of shared clonotypes between healthy human individuals. General study results and limits: It was the few donors that limited the genetic and exposure-history diversity represented.

There are 17 residues in the CDR3. Per germline, CDR1 SGHRS and CDR2 YFSETQ. V was clipped by 0 bases and J by 2 bases, with 14 bases between them. The test was conducted at deep level. TCRdb keeps only in-frame clones here, not all; method: immunoSEQ multiplex PCR. Here the sample spans 450,000 to 500,000 clones, approximately 84% being singletons. Turning to this clone: Its antigen is unknown.

The genes are TRBV5-1 and TRBJ2-2; D is unclear. Sequenced sample: PBMCs. The clonotype originates from a middle-aged woman in good health. Some clones in this sample may be carry-over from other donors' samples. As DNA, the CDR3 is TGCGCCAGCAGCTTGGCTAGTATTACATACAACACCGGGGAGCTGTTTTTT. Translated: CASSLASITYNTGELFF.